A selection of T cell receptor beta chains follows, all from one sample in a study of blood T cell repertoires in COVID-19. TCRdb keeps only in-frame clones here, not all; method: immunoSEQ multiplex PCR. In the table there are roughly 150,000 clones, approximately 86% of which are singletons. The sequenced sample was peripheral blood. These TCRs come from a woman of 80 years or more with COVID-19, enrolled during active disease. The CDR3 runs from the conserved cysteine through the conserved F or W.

CDR3: CASSPVLRTNLALAKNIQYF
J: TRBJ2-4
V: TRBV18
length: 20

CDR3: CASSVAPRGSYNEQFF
J: TRBJ2-1
V: TRBV9
length: 16

CDR3: CASSPDREGNTIYF
J: TRBJ1-3
V: TRBV18
length: 14

CDR3: CASSTSGSSYNEQFF
J: TRBJ2-1
V: TRBV7-9
length: 15

CDR3: CASSLEAGDGELFF
J: TRBJ2-2
V: TRBV5-1
length: 14

CDR3: CASSLGSGSRADTQYF
J: TRBJ2-3
V: TRBV7-3
length: 16

CDR3: CASSSRLGANYGYTF
J: TRBJ1-2
V: TRBV18
length: 15

CDR3: CASSFQGAYGYTF
J: TRBJ1-2
V: TRBV12-3/TRBV12-4
length: 13

CDR3: CASSSGVGEQYF
J: TRBJ2-7
V: TRBV7-9
length: 12

CDR3: CATFAGQRAYEQYF
J: TRBJ2-7
V: TRBV28
length: 14

CDR3: CASGLGHGKETQYF
J: TRBJ2-5
V: TRBV5-1
length: 14

CDR3: CASGRGWSPDSGNTIYF
J: TRBJ1-3
V: TRBV28
length: 17

CDR3: CASSSGQGNTEAFF
J: TRBJ1-1
V: TRBV28
length: 14

CDR3: CASSLGTVNTEAFF
J: TRBJ1-1
V: TRBV5-1
length: 14

CDR3: CASSPRTGNNSPLHF
J: TRBJ1-6
V: TRBV11-2
length: 15

CDR3: CASSLTAGVGEKLFF
J: TRBJ1-4
V: TRBV7-3
length: 15

CDR3: CASSAFAGGYNEQFF
J: TRBJ2-1
V: TRBV7-3
length: 15

CDR3: CASRLEAIREAFF
J: TRBJ1-1
V: TRBV28
length: 13

CDR3: CASSLGTGSGYTF
J: TRBJ1-2
V: TRBV5-1
length: 13

CDR3: CASSQGGAGGLDTQYF
J: TRBJ2-3
V: TRBV4-2
length: 16

CDR3: CASSSLAGGAGEQYF
J: TRBJ2-7
V: TRBV5-6
length: 15

CDR3: CASSKGTANTGELFF
J: TRBJ2-2
V: TRBV4-2
length: 15

CDR3: CASSQETGHTGELFF
J: TRBJ2-2
V: TRBV16
length: 15

CDR3: CASNRVLNEKLFF
J: TRBJ1-4
V: TRBV2
length: 13

CDR3: CASSVGGQTSYGYTF
J: TRBJ1-2
V: TRBV9
length: 15

CDR3: CASSLGSRGNEQFF
J: TRBJ2-1
V: TRBV7-9
length: 14

CDR3: CASRFGTVNQPQHF
J: TRBJ1-5
V: TRBV6-5
length: 14

CDR3: CASSLGYRANYGYTF
J: TRBJ1-2
V: TRBV5-1
length: 15

CDR3: CASSPDRENSPLHF
J: TRBJ1-6
V: TRBV11-2
length: 14

CDR3: CASSPGTPAEAFF
J: TRBJ1-1
V: TRBV12-3/TRBV12-4
length: 13

CDR3: CASRRTGLLYGYTF
J: TRBJ1-2
V: TRBV6-5
length: 14

CDR3: CASSQGDRFTDTQYF
J: TRBJ2-3
V: TRBV5-5
length: 15

CDR3: CASSSLPRGRRDPYNEQFF
J: TRBJ2-1
V: TRBV7-6
length: 19

CDR3: CASSPGGASTDTQYF
J: TRBJ2-3
V: TRBV7-3
length: 15

CDR3: CASSEPGGRTYNEQFF
J: TRBJ2-1
V: TRBV19
length: 16

CDR3: CANAQEGYGYTF
J: TRBJ1-2
V: TRBV28
length: 12

CDR3: CASILPGGINTIYF
J: TRBJ1-3
V: TRBV6-5
length: 14

CDR3: CASSEMGRVGYGYTF
J: TRBJ1-2
V: TRBV6-1
length: 15

CDR3: CASSLASPTESSYNSPLHF
J: TRBJ1-6
V: TRBV27
length: 19

CDR3: CSARDFPPLHF
J: TRBJ1-6
V: TRBV20-1
length: 11

CDR3: CASSESQGQPQHF
J: TRBJ1-5
V: TRBV6-1
length: 13

CDR3: CASSVTTRNTEAFF
J: TRBJ1-1
V: TRBV9
length: 14

CDR3: CASNRDIDNEQFF
J: TRBJ2-1
V: TRBV5-1
length: 13

CDR3: CASSQSAPRNQNYGYTF
J: TRBJ1-2
V: TRBV6-6
length: 17

CDR3: CATSRAPGTSYEQYF
J: TRBJ2-7
V: TRBV15
length: 15

CDR3: CASRTGAYGYTF
J: TRBJ1-2
V: TRBV5-8
length: 12

CDR3: CASSVGALGDEKLFF
J: TRBJ1-4
V: TRBV5-1
length: 15

CDR3: CASSLDSTNYGYTF
J: TRBJ1-2
V: TRBV5-6
length: 14

CDR3: CASSQGRGGGLTDTQYF
J: TRBJ2-3
V: TRBV7-8
length: 17

CDR3: CASSRYMTSGYEQYF
J: TRBJ2-7
V: TRBV6-5
length: 15

CDR3: CASSPEQGLGEQYF
J: TRBJ2-7
V: TRBV18
length: 14

CDR3: CASNEQMNTEAFF
J: TRBJ1-1
V: TRBV19
length: 13

CDR3: CATSRGVSELEFF
J: TRBJ1-2
V: TRBV15
length: 13

CDR3: CASSPSISGNEQFF
J: TRBJ2-1
V: TRBV18
length: 14

CDR3: CASSSTGESPLHF
J: TRBJ1-6
V: TRBV3-1/TRBV3-2
length: 13